The 32 T cell receptor beta chains below all came from one sample that was sequenced in a study of identical twins. TCRdb re-called the 5' RACE reads through MiXCR, storing one row per CDR3 protein. The sample contains about 530,000 distinct CDR3 sequences, 13% to 15% of which appear only once. These same data were also listed under a study on yellow fever vaccine responses in identical twins.

Sequencing input: CD4+ T cells sorted from blood. These receptor sequences come from a young woman in good health.

This clonotype came up many times. The CDR3 protein is CASSSLAGGFEQYF. The CDR3 bases are TGTGCCAGCAGTTCTCTAGCGGGAGGGTTCGAGCAGTACTTC. J is TRBJ2-7 and V is TRBV12-3 or TRBV12-4; 12 bases agree with TRBD2. The CDR3 is 14 residues long. V trimming: 4 bases; J trimming: 6 bases; junction bases outside the gene matches: 4.

The V call is TRBV3-1, the J call TRBJ1-3; 9 bases are shared with TRBD1. The junction had 4 bases not matched to a gene; V was cut back by 2 bases and J by 5 bases. The CDR3 totals 15 residues. Germline CDR1 LGHDT, CDR2 YNNKEL (reference sequence). The CDR3 loop is CASSQTGGLRNTIYF. CDR3 nucleotide sequence: TGTGCCAGCAGCCAAACAGGGGGCTTAAGAAACACCATATATTTT.

The rearrangement links TRBV20-1 to TRBJ2-3; maybe TRBD2 (5 bases). The ends were cut back, 2 bases at V and 6 bases at J, with 21 bases in the middle. Germline values: CDR1 DFQATT, CDR2 SNEGSKA (reference sequence). This CDR3 spans 16 amino acids. The CDR3 DNA reads TGCAGTGCTAGACAGATCCCGTGGCGGGCCAGTGATACGCAGTATTTT. It specifies CSARQIPWRASDTQYF.

This clonotype has ten or more counts. The gene calls are TRBV6-5 and TRBJ1-5; possibly TRBD1 for D (5 bases). This CDR3 is built from 15 residues. Looked up from germline, CDR1 is MNHEY and CDR2 is SVGAGI. Trimming took off 0 bases at V and 3 bases at J, with 9 bases between the two ends. The CDR3 spells CASSYSRGYNQPQHF. CDR3 in DNA: TGTGCCAGCAGTTACTCGAGGGGTTACAATCAGCCCCAGCATTTT.

The rearrangement links TRBV9 to TRBJ2-1; 9 bases match TRBD2. The germline gives CDR1 SGDLS, CDR2 YYNGEE. The junction had 4 bases not matched to a gene; V was cut back by 2 bases and J by 4 bases. This CDR3 spans 15 amino acids. In DNA form, the CDR3 reads TGTGCCAGCAGCGTGACTAGCGGCCCGTACAATGAGCAGTTCTTC. Its translation is CASSVTSGPYNEQFF. The variable domain in full, with the rest retrieved from reference TRBV9 and TRBJ2-1, is DSGVTQTPKHLITATGQRVTLRCSPRSGDLSVYWYQQSLDQGLQFLIQYYNGEERAKGNILERFSAQQFPDLHSELNLSSLELGDSALYFCASSVTSGPYNEQFFGPGTRLTVL.

This clonotype has more than one count but fewer than ten. V usage is TRBV5-1 and J usage is TRBJ1-6; no firm D call. V gave up 4 bases and J gave up 9 bases, with 11 bases separating them. The CDR3 has 13 residues. Germline CDR1 is SGHRS and CDR2 is YFSETQ. Here the CDR3 reads CASSPEVGSPLHF. In nucleotides, the CDR3 is TGCGCCAGCAGCCCTGAGGTGGGTTCACCCCTCCACTTT. The full variable domain, in which reference TRBV5-1 and TRBJ1-6 provide the parts outside the CDR3, is KAGVTQTPRYLIKTRGQQVTLSCSPISGHRSVSWYQQTPGQGLQFLFEYFSETQRNKGNFPGRFSGRQFSNSRSEMNVSTLELGDSALYLCASSPEVGSPLHFGNGTRLTVT.

This clonotype was counted between two and nine times. V usage is TRBV3-1 and J usage is TRBJ2-3; 12 bases are a match to TRBD2. The germline V gene has CDR1 LGHDT and CDR2 YNNKEL (reference sequence). The CDR3 has 19 amino acids. Unmatched junction bases numbered 9, after V lost 2 bases and J lost 0 bases. The DNA of the CDR3 is TGTGCCAGCAGCCAAAGGGGAACTAGCGGGAGGACCAGCACAGATACGCAGTATTTT. This sequence encodes CASSQRGTSGRTSTDTQYF.

CDR3 residues: CASSLTGDSGNTIYF. The CDR3 bases are TGTGCCAGCAGCCTAACAGGAGACTCTGGAAACACCATATATTTT. This chain connects TRBV7-9 to TRBJ1-3; D may be TRBD1 (5 bases). Germline lookup yields CDR1 SEHNR and CDR2 FQNEAQ (reference sequence). CDR3 length: 15 amino acids. Deletions cut 5 bases from V and 0 bases from J, with 11 bases between. The full variable domain, rest sourced from reference TRBV7-9 and TRBJ1-3, is DTGVSQNPRHKITKRGQNVTFRCDPISEHNRLYWYRQTLGQGPEFLTYFQNEAQLEKSRLLSDRFSAERPKGSFSTLEIQRTEQGDSAMYLCASSLTGDSGNTIYFGEGSWLTVV.

V usage is TRBV20-1 and J usage is TRBJ1-1; perhaps TRBD1 as D (5 bases). With 0 bases removed from V and 2 bases from J, the gap between germline ends came to 13 bases. Germline CDR1 and CDR2: DFQATT and SNEGSKA (reference sequence). CDR3 size: 15 residues. The CDR3 DNA follows: TGCAGTGCTAGAGATAACTGGGGACGAAACACTGAAGCTTTCTTT. It specifies CSARDNWGRNTEAFF.

V and J are TRBV9 and TRBJ2-1; D tentatively fits TRBD1 or TRBD2 (5 bases each). Germline lookup yields CDR1 SGDLS and CDR2 YYNGEE. The CDR3 sequence is 15 residues long. V was cut by 4 bases and J by 6 bases, with 17 bases left in between. DNA of the CDR3: TGTGCCAGCAGCCCCGGAGGTGGGACCCCCAATGAGCAGTTCTTC. Protein sequence: CASSPGGGTPNEQFF.

The chain has TRBV7-2 and TRBJ2-2, with 13 bases identical to TRBD2. Germline V CDR1 and CDR2: SGHTA, FQGNSA. V trimming: 5 bases; J trimming: 7 bases; junction bases outside the gene matches: 4. The CDR3 sequence is 15 residues long. DNA for the CDR3: TGTGCCAGCAGCGTGGGACTAGCGGGATTCGGGGAGCTGTTTTTT. It codes for CASSVGLAGFGELFF.

V gene TRBV7-2 combines with J gene TRBJ2-1, with 11 bases that match TRBD2. This CDR3 has 17 amino acids. The germline V gene encodes CDR1 SGHTA and CDR2 FQGNSA. V shed 5 bases, J shed 5 bases, and the junction held 11 bases outside the gene matches. The CDR3 coding sequence is TGTGCCAGCAGCAAAAAGGGGACTAGCGGCTATCACAATGAGCAGTTCTTC. Protein product: CASSKKGTSGYHNEQFF. The full variable domain, its missing parts supplied by reference TRBV7-2 and TRBJ2-1, is GAGVSQSPSNKVTEKGKDVELRCDPISGHTALYWYRQSLGQGLEFLIYFQGNSAPDKSGLPSDRFSAERTGGSVSTLTIQRTQQEDSAVYLCASSKKGTSGYHNEQFFGPGTRLTVL.

This clonotype was picked up a small number of times. CDR3 nucleotides: TGCGCCAGCAGCCAAGGCTATTATGAGCAGTTCTTC. Protein: CASSQGYYEQFF. The chain couples TRBV4-1 to TRBJ2-1; D ambiguous. The CDR3 length is 12 residues. The V and J ends lost 1 base and 8 bases respectively, with 6 bases between them. Germline V lookup: CDR1 MGHRA, CDR2 YSYEKL.

This clonotype was seen only a few times. J is TRBJ2-1 and V is TRBV11-2; no firm D call. The CDR3 covers 12 residues. The germline V gene encodes CDR1 SGHAT and CDR2 FQNNGV. Trimming took 5 bases from V and 9 from J, leaving 11 bases between them. The CDR3, as DNA: TGTGCCAGCAGCCCCTTCTGGGGTGAGCAGTTCTTC. Its protein is CASSPFWGEQFF.

This clonotype occurred a few times. The CDR3 DNA follows: TGTGCCAGCAGCTTACGTGCCGCGGGAGATACGCAGTATTTT. Encoded protein: CASSLRAAGDTQYF. This rearrangement joins TRBV7-9 to TRBJ2-3; possible D gene TRBD2, 5 bases. Trimming left V 2 bases short and J 5 bases short, with 11 bases between. This CDR3 is built from 14 residues. The germline V gene has CDR1 SEHNR and CDR2 FQNEAQ (reference sequence). The whole variable domain, remainder taken from reference TRBV7-9 and TRBJ2-3, is DTGVSQNPRHKITKRGQNVTFRCDPISEHNRLYWYRQTLGQGPEFLTYFQNEAQLEKSRLLSDRFSAERPKGSFSTLEIQRTEQGDSAMYLCASSLRAAGDTQYFGPGTRLTVL.

This clonotype has just a few counts. Here the CDR3 reads CASSIRTSGSPGELFF. CDR3 DNA sequence: TGTGCCAGCAGCATAAGGACTAGCGGGAGTCCCGGGGAGCTGTTTTTT. This chain connects TRBV7-8 to TRBJ2-2; TRBD2 matches 13 bases. Germline CDR1 is SGHVS and CDR2 is FQNEAQ. The CDR3 sequence is 16 residues long. V was clipped by 5 bases and J by 6 bases; unmatched bases: 6.

This clonotype has at least ten counts. The chain uses TRBV28 and TRBJ2-7; D is undetermined. The length of the CDR3 is 13 residues. The V gene's germline CDR1 is MDHEN and CDR2 SYDVKM. The V end lost 3 bases, the J end lost 2 bases, and 8 bases lay between the germline ends. The CDR3 spells CASSLSPTYEQYF. CDR3 DNA sequence: TGTGCCAGCAGTTTGAGCCCCACCTACGAGCAGTACTTC.

The rearrangement joins TRBV20-1 to TRBJ2-1, with unresolved D. The CDR3 is made up of 14 amino acids. Germline V lookup: CDR1 DFQATT, CDR2 SNEGSKA (reference sequence). The germline V and J ends were trimmed by 1 base and 2 bases, with 9 bases remaining between them. In DNA form, the CDR3 reads TGCAGTGCTAGAGTGGCGGTTACCTACAATGAGCAGTTCTTC. Residues: CSARVAVTYNEQFF.

V gene TRBV29-1 combines with J gene TRBJ2-1; tentative D call: TRBD2 (5 bases). Trimming left V 4 bases short and J 0 bases short, with 10 bases between. Germline V CDR1 and CDR2: SQVTM, ANQGSEA. This CDR3 is built from 14 residues. The CDR3 DNA reads TGCAGCGTTGTACCGGGGTTCTCCTACAATGAGCAGTTCTTC. It translates to CSVVPGFSYNEQFF.

This clonotype was seen only a few times. The V gene is TRBV29-1, the J gene TRBJ2-2; TRBD2 aligns across 11 bases. This CDR3 comprises 15 residues. The germline CDR1 and CDR2 sequences are SQVTM and ANQGSEA. Trimming at V came to 3 bases and at J to 0 bases, leaving 0 bases not matched to a gene. In DNA, the CDR3 is TGCAGCGTTGATAGCGGGAGGGCGAACACCGGGGAGCTGTTTTTT. Translating it yields CSVDSGRANTGELFF.

This clonotype was counted only a few times. The V and J genes are TRBV7-2 and TRBJ1-1, with D perhaps TRBD1 (5 bases). The V gene's germline CDR1 is SGHTA and CDR2 FQGNSA. V lost 1 base to trimming and J lost 0 bases, with 9 bases between them. There are 15 residues in the CDR3. CDR3 loop: CASSLVGAMNTEAFF. The CDR3 nucleotides read TGTGCCAGCAGCTTAGTTGGGGCGATGAACACTGAAGCTTTCTTT.

This clonotype was counted only a few times. This chain joins TRBV2 and TRBJ1-5, with TRBD1 matching 7 bases. From germline, CDR1 is SNHLY and CDR2 FYNNEI. This CDR3 region has 15 residues. Trimming at V came to 3 bases and at J to 11 bases, leaving 13 bases not matched to a gene. CDR3 nucleotide sequence: TGTGCCAGCAGTGAGGAAGGGACAGCGAATCAAGCCCAGCATTTT. This codes for CASSEEGTANQAQHF.

The chain is built from TRBV5-1 and TRBJ1-3; D remains ambiguous. The V and J ends lost 1 base and 0 bases respectively, with 11 bases between them. CDR1 SGHRS and CDR2 YFSETQ come from the germline V gene. This CDR3 spans 16 amino acids. The CDR3 DNA sequence: TGCGCCAGCAGCTTGAACCGAGGCTCCTCTGGAAACACCATATATTTT. This gives the protein CASSLNRGSSGNTIYF.

This clonotype was seen more than once but under ten times. V gene TRBV10-3 combines with J gene TRBJ1-1; 7 bases fit TRBD1. This CDR3 region has 16 residues. Germline lookup yields CDR1 ENHRY and CDR2 SYGVKD. Germline trimming cut 2 bases from V and 0 bases from J; bases unmatched to any gene: 6. The CDR3 nucleotides read TGTGCCATCAGTGAGAGCGGGCAGGGGGTGAACACTGAAGCTTTCTTT. Translation: CAISESGQGVNTEAFF.

The sample holds a few counts of this clonotype. This sequence joins TRBV15 and TRBJ1-2; 8 nucleotides align to TRBD1. This CDR3 is 13 amino acids long. Trimming at V came to 3 bases and at J to 3 bases, leaving 0 bases not matched to a gene. The germline gives CDR1 LNHNV, CDR2 YYDKDF (reference sequence). This CDR3 reads CATSRDRDYGYTF. CDR3 DNA: TGTGCCACCAGCAGGGACAGGGACTATGGCTACACCTTC.

This clonotype was seen a handful of times. V and J are TRBV2 and TRBJ2-2; TRBD1 matches at 7 bases. In germline, CDR1 is SNHLY, CDR2 FYNNEI. The CDR3 totals 16 residues. The ends lost 8 bases at V and 1 base at J; junction bases unmatched: 10. The CDR3 reads CASGRRDRGNTGELFF. The CDR3, as DNA: TGTGCCAGCGGACGTCGGGACAGAGGGAACACCGGGGAGCTGTTTTTT. Full variable domain (outside the CDR3, taken from reference TRBV2 and TRBJ2-2): EPEVTQTPSHQVTQMGQEVILRCVPISNHLYFYWYRQILGQKVEFLVSFYNNEISEKSEIFDDQFSVERPDGSNFTLKIRSTKLEDSAMYFCASGRRDRGNTGELFFGEGSRLTVL.

The gene calls are TRBV7-9 and TRBJ1-3, with 8 bases aligning to TRBD1. The length of the CDR3 is 16 residues. Per the germline V gene, CDR1 is SEHNR and CDR2 is FQNEAQ (reference sequence). V lost 8 bases, J lost 4 bases, and 13 bases stayed unmatched. The CDR3 DNA follows: TGTGCCAGCGAGGGACAGGATTATACTTGGGGAAACACCATATATTTT. Translating gives CASEGQDYTWGNTIYF. Supplemented by reference TRBV7-9 and TRBJ1-3, the full variable domain reads DTGVSQNPRHKITKRGQNVTFRCDPISEHNRLYWYRQTLGQGPEFLTYFQNEAQLEKSRLLSDRFSAERPKGSFSTLEIQRTEQGDSAMYLCASEGQDYTWGNTIYFGEGSWLTVV.

This clonotype appeared many times. This rearrangement joins TRBV10-3 to TRBJ2-7; D is perhaps TRBD1 (5 bases). This CDR3 comprises 13 residues. Between the trimmed V and J ends, which lost 2 bases and 3 bases, there was a span of 8 bases. In germline, CDR1 is ENHRY, CDR2 SYGVKD. CDR3 in amino acids: CAISEGAGYEQYF. DNA of the CDR3: TGTGCCATCAGTGAGGGGGCAGGCTACGAGCAGTACTTC.

The genes are TRBV12-3 or TRBV12-4 and TRBJ1-4; 9 nucleotides agree with TRBD1. The ends lost 6 bases at V and 3 bases at J; junction bases unmatched: 11. The CDR3 covers 17 residues. For the CDR3, the DNA is TGTGCCAGCAGGTCCGCGGACAGGGGTTTGGCTAATGAAAAACTGTTTTTT. Its protein product is CASRSADRGLANEKLFF.

This clonotype has just a few counts. This chain links TRBV28 with TRBJ2-1; D is unresolved. The V gene lost 5 bases and the J gene lost 4 bases, with 15 bases spanning the gap. The CDR3 covers 15 residues. The germline V gene encodes CDR1 MDHEN and CDR2 SYDVKM. This chain's CDR3 is CASSQVAIPYNEQFF. The CDR3 DNA follows: TGTGCCAGCAGTCAAGTGGCCATTCCATACAATGAGCAGTTCTTC.

The chain couples TRBV12-3 or TRBV12-4 to TRBJ2-1, with 9 bases that match TRBD2. The trim removed 4 bases at V and 10 bases at J, leaving 8 bases unmatched. This CDR3 contains 14 residues. The CDR3 reads CASSYSGGIREQFF. CDR3 nucleotide sequence: TGTGCCAGCAGTTACAGCGGGGGGATACGGGAGCAGTTCTTC.

This clonotype was detected only a few times. The gene calls are TRBV19 and TRBJ2-3; 7 nucleotides match TRBD1. Germline-derived CDR1 and CDR2 are LNHDA and SQIVND (reference sequence). The ends lost 6 bases at V and 2 bases at J; junction bases unmatched: 5. This CDR3 has 14 amino acids. CDR3 in amino acids: CASRGQVLTDTQYF. In nucleotides, the CDR3 is TGTGCCAGTAGAGGACAGGTGCTCACAGATACGCAGTATTTT.